The 27 T cell receptor beta chains below were found in one sample sequenced in a study of cytomegalovirus exposure and HLA in healthy donors. The PCR used 60 Vbeta and 13 Jbeta primers. The data were produced by immunoSEQ multiplex PCR, yet TCRdb's version contains in-frame clones alone and is incomplete. The sample contains approximately 220,000 clones, approximately 80% of which appear only once. Specimen: PBMCs. The receptor set was obtained from a boy aged 2 to 10 in good health and CMV-seronegative.

The V gene is TRBV4-1, the J gene TRBJ1-1; a possible D gene is TRBD1 (5 bases). V lost 7 bases to trimming and J lost 1 base, with 13 bases between them. CDR1 MGHRA and CDR2 YSYEKL come from the germline V gene. CDR3 length equals 14 residues. This CDR3 is CASNPEGPNTEAFF. CDR3 DNA sequence: TGCGCCAGCAATCCGGAGGGGCCGAACACTGAAGCTTTCTTT.

The chain combines TRBV19 with TRBJ1-4; 8 nucleotides align to TRBD1. The CDR3 loop spans 16 amino acids. The V gene end was trimmed by 4 bases and the J gene end by 5 bases; junction bases not matched to a gene: 9. Germline CDR1 reads LNHDA; CDR2 reads SQIVND (reference sequence). CDR3 in amino acids: CASSTFGQGGNEKLFF. The CDR3 DNA sequence: TGTGCCAGTAGTACCTTCGGACAGGGAGGGAATGAAAAACTGTTTTTT.

This clone was picked up one time. The CDR3 is CASSQGPGMGETQYF. Here the CDR3 DNA reads TGCGCCAGCAGCCAAGGGCCGGGGATGGGAGAGACCCAGTACTTC. The rearrangement links TRBV4-1 to TRBJ2-5, with a possible D match to TRBD2 (5 bases). The germline V gene has CDR1 MGHRA and CDR2 YSYEKL. V gave up 1 base and J gave up 4 bases, with 13 bases separating them. This CDR3 spans 15 amino acids.

CDR3 in amino acids: CASTGTSGGPTDTQYF. The DNA for the CDR3 is TGTGCCAGCACCGGGACTAGCGGGGGGCCCACAGATACGCAGTATTTT. J is TRBJ2-3 and V is TRBV2, with 15 bases that match TRBD2. Trimming removed 7 bases from V and 2 bases from J; junction bases left unmatched: 4. The CDR3 consists of 16 residues. CDR1 is SNHLY and CDR2 is FYNNEI in the germline V gene.

This clone was seen only once. The V gene is TRBV7-6, the J gene TRBJ2-7, with D hard to call. V lost 5 bases to trimming and J lost 2 bases, with 16 bases between them. Germline loops: CDR1 SGHVS, CDR2 FNYEAQ. CDR3 length: 15 amino acids. DNA for the CDR3: TGTGCCAGCAGCCTTAGCCTAAACAACCCCTACGAGCAGTACTTC. Protein product: CASSLSLNNPYEQYF.

This clone was seen only once. This chain joins TRBV13 and TRBJ1-2; D unclear. Germline assignment: CDR1 PRHDT and CDR2 FYEKMQ (reference sequence). CDR3 length: 12 residues. Between the trimmed V and J ends, which lost 5 bases and 11 bases, there was a span of 15 bases. This chain's CDR3 is CASSPGARQYTF. CDR3 nucleotides: TGTGCCAGCAGCCCGGGAGCCCGTCAGTACACCTTC.

The rearrangement uses TRBV5-6 and TRBJ1-2; 7 nucleotides align to TRBD1. CDR3 length equals 14 residues. Germline CDR1 reads SGHDT; CDR2 reads YYEEEE. V dropped 4 bases and J dropped 3; count of bases not matched to a gene: 6. The chain's CDR3 is CASSQDRKHYGYTF. The CDR3 nucleotides read TGTGCCAGCAGCCAGGACAGGAAGCACTATGGCTACACCTTC.

CDR3 coding DNA: TGCAGCGTGCCGGGGGAGGGCGGAGAGACCCAGTACTTC. Amino acid sequence: CSVPGEGGETQYF. The rearrangement joins TRBV29-1 to TRBJ2-5; 7 nucleotides line up with TRBD2. This CDR3 has 13 residues. Per germline, CDR1 SQVTM and CDR2 ANQGSEA. After removal of 6 bases from V and 4 bases from J, the junction contained 8 bases not matched to a gene.

The J gene is TRBJ2-2, the V gene TRBV7-9; D ambiguous. Between the trimmed V and J ends, which lost 6 bases and 5 bases, there was a span of 19 bases. The CDR3 loop spans 16 amino acids. Germline V gene data show CDR1 as SEHNR and CDR2 as FQNEAQ (reference sequence). The CDR3 bases are TGTGCCAGCAGGGCCGGCACAGCCTTAGTGACCGGGGAGCTGTTTTTT. It codes for CASRAGTALVTGELFF.

This clone came up once. The rearrangement uses TRBV11-2 and TRBJ2-7, with 8 bases identical to TRBD2. V shed 5 bases and J 3 bases; nucleotides not matched to a gene: 9. This CDR3 is 15 amino acids long. CDR1 is SGHAT, CDR2 FQNNGV, per germline. The CDR3 nucleotides read TGTGCCAGCAGCCCCCTCCAGCGGGGGCACTACGAGCAGTACTTC. This encodes CASSPLQRGHYEQYF.

This rearrangement joins TRBV5-4 to TRBJ2-5, with D possibly being TRBD1 (6 bases). This CDR3 contains 14 residues. V was clipped by 0 bases and J by 4 bases, with 10 bases between them. The germline V gene encodes CDR1 SGHNT and CDR2 YYREEE (reference sequence). CDR3 sequence reads: CASSLEGGSETQYF. CDR3 nucleotides: TGTGCCAGCAGCTTGGAAGGGGGTTCAGAGACCCAGTACTTC.

The rearrangement links TRBV7-9 to TRBJ1-2; 10 nucleotides agree with TRBD1. V lost 4 bases to trimming and J lost 4 bases; unmatched junction nucleotides: 3. CDR3 length: 14 residues. Germline values: CDR1 SEHNR, CDR2 FQNEAQ (reference sequence). The CDR3 loop reads CASSYGQGGYGYTF. The CDR3 DNA sequence: TGTGCCAGCAGCTACGGACAGGGGGGCTATGGCTACACCTTC.

This chain links TRBV11-2 with TRBJ2-3; 7 nucleotides match TRBD2. Looked up from germline, CDR1 is SGHAT and CDR2 is FQNNGV. V lost 7 bases and J lost 1; bases outside the gene matches: 11. CDR3 length: 16 amino acids. CDR3 bases: TGTGCCAGCATGGGGCCGACTAGCCCCCGCACAGATACGCAGTATTTT. It specifies CASMGPTSPRTDTQYF.

The J gene is TRBJ2-5, the V gene TRBV5-6; D not certain. Trimming stripped 3 bases from V and 0 bases from J, with 3 bases between. The length of the CDR3 is 12 residues. The germline CDR1 and CDR2 sequences are SGHDT and YYEEEE. CDR3: CASSSYQETQYF. For the CDR3, the DNA is TGTGCCAGCAGCTCCTACCAAGAGACCCAGTACTTC.

V gene TRBV7-6 combines with J gene TRBJ1-2, with 12 bases that match TRBD1. The CDR3 sequence is 15 residues long. Trimming removed 4 bases from V and 5 bases from J; junction bases left unmatched: 5. CDR1 SGHVS and CDR2 FNYEAQ come from the germline V gene. DNA of the CDR3: TGTGCCAGCAGCTCTGGGACAGGGGGCGGTTATGGCTACACCTTC. Its protein is CASSSGTGGGYGYTF.

The chain joins TRBV5-6 to TRBJ2-1; 9 bases agree with TRBD2. The V gene's germline CDR1 is SGHDT and CDR2 YYEEEE. Trimming took 4 bases from V and 1 from J; bases not matched to a gene: 15. The length of the CDR3 is 19 residues. The CDR3 spells CASSVTGKGGRVSYNEQFF. CDR3 nucleotides: TGTGCCAGCAGCGTGACAGGGAAAGGCGGGAGGGTATCCTACAATGAGCAGTTCTTC.

This clone was observed a handful of times. V usage is TRBV4-1 and J usage is TRBJ2-7, with 10 bases lining up with TRBD2. Germline CDR1 and CDR2: MGHRA and YSYEKL. Germline trimming cut 3 bases from V and 0 bases from J; bases unmatched to any gene: 2. There are 15 residues in the CDR3. CDR3 in amino acids: CASSHLAGVSYEQYF. Here the CDR3 DNA reads TGCGCCAGCAGCCATCTAGCGGGGGTCTCCTACGAGCAGTACTTC.

The V gene is TRBV7-9, the J gene TRBJ2-3, with D perhaps TRBD2 (7 bases). Germline V lookup: CDR1 SEHNR, CDR2 FQNEAQ (reference sequence). V gave up 7 bases and J gave up 2 bases, with 19 bases separating them. The CDR3 runs to 16 residues. The CDR3 region is CASIRGREAPTDTQYF. The CDR3 DNA reads TGTGCCAGCATCAGGGGACGGGAGGCCCCCACAGATACGCAGTATTTT.

The V gene is TRBV6-1, the J gene TRBJ1-5; TRBD1 matches at 10 bases. The CDR3 sequence is 13 residues long. The V gene end was trimmed by 6 bases and the J gene end by 11 bases; junction bases not matched to a gene: 7. The germline gives CDR1 MNHNS, CDR2 SASEGT. The CDR3 here is CASRPDRGTAQHF. DNA for the CDR3: TGTGCCAGCAGACCGGACAGGGGGACAGCCCAGCATTTT.

The rearrangement links TRBV18 to TRBJ2-7; the D gene is possibly TRBD1 (6 bases). V was cut by 6 bases and J by 0 bases, with 9 bases left in between. CDR3 length: 13 amino acids. Per germline, CDR1 KGHSH and CDR2 LQKENI. CDR3: CASSSTGSYEQYF. The DNA of the CDR3 is TGTGCCAGCTCGTCGACAGGCTCCTACGAGCAGTACTTC.

Turning to this clone: The sample holds other DNA sequences that translate to the same CDR3. CDR3 nucleotide sequence: TGTGCCAGCAGCTTAGGGACAGGGGGTTACGAGCAGTACTTC. Translated, it gives CASSLGTGGYEQYF. The V call is TRBV11-2, the J call TRBJ2-7; 10 positions agree with TRBD1. The CDR3 extends over 14 amino acids. V shed 1 base and J 4 bases; nucleotides not matched to a gene: 1. From germline, CDR1 is SGHAT and CDR2 FQNNGV. The full variable domain, with the rest looked up from reference TRBV11-2 and TRBJ2-7, is EAGVAQSPRYKIIEKRQSVAFWCNPISGHATLYWYQQILGQGPKLLIQFQNNGVVDDSQLPKDRFSAERLKGVDSTLKIQPAKLEDSAVYLCASSLGTGGYEQYFGPGTRLTVT.

The rearrangement uses TRBV6-5 and TRBJ2-7; the match to TRBD2 covers 8 bases. V gave up 6 bases and J gave up 5 bases; unmatched junction bases: 3. The CDR3 runs 12 residues. Germline V CDR1 and CDR2: MNHEY, SVGAGI. CDR3: CASSSGSHEQYF. As DNA, the CDR3 is TGTGCCAGCAGCAGCGGGAGTCACGAGCAGTACTTC.

The V call is TRBV14, the J call TRBJ2-5; no definite D call. V lost 4 bases, J lost 5 bases, and 8 bases lay in between. From germline, CDR1 is SGHDN and CDR2 FVKESK. The CDR3 covers 12 residues. In DNA, the CDR3 is TGTGCCAGCAGCCCGGGTAGCGAGACCCAGTACTTC. Residues: CASSPGSETQYF.

The genes are TRBV12-5 and TRBJ2-6; 8 bases are a match to TRBD1. The CDR3 is 17 residues long. Unmatched junction bases numbered 3, after V lost 2 bases and J lost 0 bases. The V gene's germline CDR1 is LGHNT and CDR2 FRNRAP. CDR3 coding DNA: TGTGCTAGTGGTTTGCCCGACAGGGGCTCTGGGGCCAACGTCCTGACTTTC. This encodes CASGLPDRGSGANVLTF.

This clone was detected a few times. The DNA of the CDR3 is TGTGCTAGTAGCCCCCCCTACACCTTC. Its protein product is CASSPPYTF. This chain links TRBV12-5 with TRBJ1-2; no clear D gene. Germline-derived CDR1 and CDR2 are LGHNT and FRNRAP. Trimming took off 8 bases at V and 10 bases at J, with 8 bases between the two ends. This CDR3 has 9 amino acids.

This clone was counted once. CDR3: CASSSGTGAFNPKNIQYF. The CDR3 DNA reads as TGCGCCAGCAGCTCGGGGACAGGGGCGTTCAATCCCAAAAACATTCAGTACTTC. V usage is TRBV5-1 and J usage is TRBJ2-4; 10 bases are shared with TRBD1. Germline assignment: CDR1 SGHRS and CDR2 YFSETQ. The CDR3 loop spans 18 amino acids. The V and J ends lost 3 bases and 2 bases, in that order; junction bases with no gene match: 11.

The chain employs TRBV29-1 and TRBJ1-1, with TRBD1 as a possible D gene (5 bases). CDR1 SQVTM and CDR2 ANQGSEA come from the germline V gene. The CDR3 is 14 amino acids. V shed 1 base and J shed 6 bases, with 15 bases lying between them. CDR3 loop: CSVEVGGGRAEAFF. The DNA for the CDR3 is TGCAGCGTTGAAGTGGGGGGGGGAAGGGCTGAAGCTTTCTTT. Full variable domain (rest looked up from reference TRBV29-1 and TRBJ1-1): SAVISQKPSRDICQRGTSLTIQCQVDSQVTMMFWYRQQPGQSLTLIATANQGSEATYESGFVIDKFPISRPNLTFSTLTVSNMSPEDSSIYLCSVEVGGGRAEAFFGQGTRLTVV.